The present T cell receptor beta chain was sequenced within a study of blood T cell repertoires in COVID-19. Source study methods: From reference gene primer amplification, estimates of nucleated cell counts were derived. Assay: immunoSEQ multiplex PCR; the TCRdb copy retains only in-frame clones and omits some. V and J calls and clone size follow that table, whereas D and trimming were derived from the DNA. Of 110,000 or so clones listed, about 85% were seen once; the top ten hold 4% to 4.5%. Germline CDR1 reads SGHNT; CDR2 reads YENEEA. With 0 bases removed from V and 7 bases from J, the gap between germline ends came to 13 bases. The CDR3 spans 15 residues.

V and J are TRBV11-3 and TRBJ2-1; tentatively, D is TRBD1 (6 bases). The origin of this receptor is a woman in her seventies with acute or convalescent COVID-19. Specimen: peripheral blood. Here the CDR3 reads CASSLDGGRVNEQFF. The CDR3 coding sequence is TGTGCCAGCAGCTTAGATGGGGGCAGGGTGAATGAGCAGTTCTTC.